The 2 T cell receptor beta chains given below trace back to one sample, sequenced in a study of cytomegalovirus exposure and HLA in healthy donors. The repertoire was sequenced with immunoSEQ multiplex PCR; TCRdb's copy has only in-frame clones and lacks some. The table has 200,000 to 300,000 clones, roughly 90% seen once; the top ten hold more than 10%. Sample: PBMCs. Receptors were obtained from a man between 18 and 29 years old in good health and CMV-seropositive.

This clone was observed once. J is TRBJ2-6 and V is TRBV9, with a weak D call TRBD2 (5 bases). The CDR3 sequence is 16 residues long. The germline gives CDR1 SGDLS, CDR2 YYNGEE. V dropped 3 bases and J dropped 1 base, with 11 bases sitting between them. The CDR3: CASSALAGSGANVLTF. Here the CDR3 DNA reads TGTGCCAGCAGCGCCCTAGCAGGATCTGGGGCCAACGTCCTGACTTTC.

The CDR3 sequence is CASSSDLASGNTIYF. CDR3 nucleotide sequence: TGTGCCAGCAGTTCCGACCTAGCCTCTGGAAACACCATATATTTT. The chain uses TRBV6-5 and TRBJ1-3; D gene unclear. V lost 4 bases and J lost 0, with 10 bases in between. This CDR3 region has 15 residues. Germline loops: CDR1 MNHEY, CDR2 SVGAGI.